Each of the 24 T cell receptor beta chains below was sequenced from the same sample in a study of monozygotic twins with inflammatory bowel disease. TCRdb processed the 5' RACE reads again and assigns one entry to each CDR3 protein, with no DNA. The sample data list roughly 140,000 distinct CDR3 sequences. The sequencing input was blood. Receptor source: a human donor with ulcerative colitis or Crohn's disease, or a healthy co-twin of an affected twin (not recorded which).

The J gene is TRBJ1-4, the V gene TRBV12-3 or TRBV12-4; TCRdb's D gene call, TRBD1, goes unchecked for lack of DNA. The CDR3 covers 14 residues. The CDR3 spells CASSGEGAVEKLFF.

V and J are TRBV6-5 and TRBJ2-7; TCRdb calls TRBD2, which cannot be checked without DNA. Looked up from germline, CDR1 is MNHEY and CDR2 is SVGAGI. This CDR3 comprises 16 residues. The CDR3 sequence is CASSYARARSSYEQYF.

CDR3 sequence: CASSYSIGTTLSNEQFF. This chain links TRBV6-2 or TRBV6-3 with TRBJ2-1. The CDR3 length is 17 residues. Germline CDR1 reads MNHEY; CDR2 reads SVGEGT.

V is TRBV3-1 and J is TRBJ1-1. Germline V CDR1 and CDR2: LGHDT, YNNKEL (reference sequence). The CDR3 contains 14 residues. CDR3 sequence reads: CASSQQGGNTEAFF. Complete variable domain (other parts from reference TRBV3-1 and TRBJ1-1): DTAVSQTPKYLVTQMGNDKSIKCEQNLGHDTMYWYKQDSKKFLKIMFSYNNKELIINETVPNRFSPKSPDKAHLNLHINSLELGDSAVYFCASSQQGGNTEAFFGQGTRLTVV.

The gene calls are TRBV5-1 and TRBJ2-1; the D call of TRBD1 rests on TCRdb alone, since no DNA is present to check it. In germline, CDR1 is SGHRS, CDR2 YFSETQ. This CDR3 is built from 17 residues. The CDR3 loop is CASSLDPPGQGINEQFF.

The chain has TRBV5-4 and TRBJ1-1; TCRdb gives TRBD1 as the D gene, but with no DNA this cannot be confirmed. This CDR3 region has 16 residues. Germline loops: CDR1 SGHNT, CDR2 YYREEE (reference sequence). CDR3: CASSWGGGQSNTEAFF.

The chain joins TRBV6-6 to TRBJ2-7; TCRdb picks TRBD2, but there is no DNA to check that call. The CDR3 has 14 residues. The V gene's germline CDR1 is MNHNY and CDR2 SVGAGI (reference sequence). The CDR3 protein is CASSYGTSSYEQYF.

This chain connects TRBV5-1 to TRBJ2-5. This CDR3 contains 13 residues. Germline CDR1 reads SGHRS; CDR2 reads YFSETQ. Here the CDR3 reads CATKIGSQETQYF.

V gene TRBV12-3 or TRBV12-4 combines with J gene TRBJ2-1; TCRdb's assignment of TRBD1 cannot be checked, as there is no DNA. There are 14 residues in the CDR3. CDR3 in amino acids: CASSLSQGYNEQFF.

The V gene is TRBV12-3 or TRBV12-4, the J gene TRBJ2-7; the TRBD1 assignment by TCRdb is unverifiable without DNA. This CDR3 has 14 amino acids. CDR3 loop: CASSPTGQQYEQYF.

This chain joins TRBV7-9 and TRBJ2-2. The V gene's germline CDR1 is SEHNR and CDR2 FQNEAQ (reference sequence). This CDR3 is built from 15 residues. CDR3 amino acids: CAIVEANRITGELFF.

This chain uses TRBV19 with TRBJ2-1; checking the TCRdb D call of TRBD2 is not possible without DNA. In germline, CDR1 is LNHDA, CDR2 SQIVND (reference sequence). The CDR3 contains 16 residues. The CDR3 loop is CASKRPGLAGGNEQFF. The full variable domain, with the rest looked up from reference TRBV19 and TRBJ2-1, is DGGITQSPKYLFRKEGQNVTLSCEQNLNHDAMYWYRQDPGQGLRLIYYSQIVNDFQKGDIAEGYSVSREKKESFPLTVTSAQKNPTAFYLCASKRPGLAGGNEQFFGPGTRLTVL.

The V and J genes are TRBV6-1 and TRBJ2-3; as DNA is missing, the TRBD1 call by TCRdb cannot be tested. Looked up from germline, CDR1 is MNHNS and CDR2 is SASEGT. There are 16 residues in the CDR3. CDR3 loop: CASSEGGQGAAGTQYF.

V usage is TRBV27 and J usage is TRBJ2-4; the TCRdb D gene call, TRBD1, has no DNA to confirm it. There are 14 residues in the CDR3. Germline V gene lookup returns CDR1 MNHEY and CDR2 SMNVEV (reference sequence). The CDR3 here is CASSPGTAKNIQYF.

The chain uses TRBV9 and TRBJ2-1; the TCRdb D gene call, TRBD1, has no DNA to confirm it. The CDR3 spans 15 residues. Germline values: CDR1 SGDLS, CDR2 YYNGEE. The CDR3 spells CASSIGTGNFNEQFF.

V and J are TRBV20-1 and TRBJ2-3; checking the TCRdb D call of TRBD2 is not possible without DNA. Germline CDR1 is DFQATT and CDR2 is SNEGSKA (reference sequence). This CDR3 has 15 amino acids. CDR3 in amino acids: CSALSGGTSTDTQYF.

CDR3 sequence: CACQVRAVNTEAFF. V is TRBV19 and J is TRBJ1-1. This CDR3 region has 14 residues. Germline assignment: CDR1 LNHDA and CDR2 SQIVND (reference sequence).

The genes are TRBV19 and TRBJ2-1; TCRdb's D gene call, TRBD1, goes unchecked for lack of DNA. The germline V gene encodes CDR1 LNHDA and CDR2 SQIVND (reference sequence). The CDR3 spans 14 residues. CDR3 protein: CASSTGTAYNEQFF.

V gene TRBV5-4 combines with J gene TRBJ2-7; TCRdb reports TRBD1, a call that lacks DNA to check it against. CDR3 length equals 14 residues. Germline CDR1 reads SGHNT; CDR2 reads YYREEE (reference sequence). CDR3 in amino acids: CASSSGTGGYEQYF.

The genes are TRBV5-1 and TRBJ1-2. This CDR3 spans 13 amino acids. The V gene's germline CDR1 is SGHRS and CDR2 YFSETQ. This CDR3 is CASSSQISYGYTF. The full variable domain, its missing parts supplied by reference TRBV5-1 and TRBJ1-2, is KAGVTQTPRYLIKTRGQQVTLSCSPISGHRSVSWYQQTPGQGLQFLFEYFSETQRNKGNFPGRFSGRQFSNSRSEMNVSTLELGDSALYLCASSSQISYGYTFGSGTRLTVV.

The V gene is TRBV12-3 or TRBV12-4, the J gene TRBJ2-5; absent DNA, TCRdb's TRBD1 call cannot be checked. This CDR3 comprises 14 residues. This CDR3 is CASSRTGGQETQYF.

This chain links TRBV7-2 with TRBJ2-1; TCRdb designates TRBD1, a call that cannot be tested without DNA. The CDR3 totals 15 residues. The germline V gene has CDR1 SGHTA and CDR2 FQGNSA. The CDR3 region is CASSPDRGPYNEQFF.

This chain uses TRBV24-1 with TRBJ1-2; TCRdb names TRBD1, which stays unverified in the absence of DNA. Germline CDR1 is KGHDR and CDR2 is SFDVKD. The CDR3 contains 14 residues. CDR3 protein: CATRGTGDGYGYTF.

The chain carries TRBV18 and TRBJ2-5. The CDR3 is made up of 12 amino acids. CDR1 is KGHSH and CDR2 is LQKENI in the germline V gene. CDR3 sequence: CASTQYQETQYF.